Listed below are T cell receptor beta chains from one sample, sequenced in a study of blood T cell repertoires in COVID-19. Clones were sequenced by immunoSEQ multiplex PCR, and TCRdb holds only the in-frame ones, with some missing. The sample includes 200,000 to 250,000 clones, 80% to 85% seen only once; the top ten take over 9.5%. The sample consisted of peripheral blood. Every receptor here comes from an elderly woman with COVID-19, enrolled during active disease. CDR3s leave out the opening cysteine and the closing phenylalanine or tryptophan. Expanded clones get a size class; other rows say once, few or many, or leave the size out.

clone_size	v_call	j_call	cdr3_aa
-	TRBV7-2	TRBJ2-5	ASSLFSTSQETQY
-	TRBV30	TRBJ1-1	AWTQANTEAF
-	TRBV5-1	TRBJ1-4	ASSSTGQGAEKLF
once	TRBV5-4	TRBJ2-5	ASSFRQGEETQY
-	TRBV28	TRBJ2-5	ASSLAGGRETQY
once	TRBV18	TRBJ2-5	ASSPQREGETQY
-	TRBV7-6	TRBJ2-3	ASSAGQGQTGTQY
-	TRBV5-1	TRBJ1-3	ASSLAGTGGNTIY
-	TRBV28	TRBJ1-3	ASSLVGMTQGGNTIY
few	TRBV28	TRBJ1-2	ASSLTGISGFWGYT
-	TRBV5-1	TRBJ2-7	ASSRDNSYEQY
-	TRBV7-9	TRBJ1-6	ASSPPDGEVRRRSPLH
-	TRBV5-6	TRBJ2-3	ASSLGLAGSLRLSDTQY
-	TRBV11-3	TRBJ2-1	ASSFSRGGSNEQF
-	TRBV20-1	TRBJ2-5	SASIIQETQY
-	TRBV5-1	TRBJ2-3	ASSYPDPSRRGKLSTDTQY
-	TRBV7-9	TRBJ1-6	ASSFIGQGDSPLH
-	TRBV3-1/TRBV3-2	TRBJ2-1	ASSQGLPSYNEQF
-	TRBV11-2	TRBJ2-1	ASSLISGGYNEQF
-	TRBV5-1	TRBJ2-2	ASSLSSVSNTGELF
-	TRBV11-2	TRBJ2-1	ASSSQGGTFYNEQF
once	TRBV28	TRBJ1-2	ATRPQGDYGYT
once	TRBV23-1	TRBJ2-5	ASSQSSNWETQY
once	TRBV5-6	TRBJ1-6	ASSSPRGRVGTYNSPLH
few	TRBV10-3	TRBJ2-7	AISASGGAYEQY
-	TRBV9	TRBJ2-2	ASSVGGTEAGELF
-	TRBV9	TRBJ1-1	ASSGAGEIRTEAF
-	TRBV7-2	TRBJ1-1	ASSPQGAPTEAF
once	TRBV29-1	TRBJ1-2	SANGGRLDGYT
once	TRBV7-9	TRBJ1-2	ASSLGSGLSGNYGYT
-	TRBV24-1	TRBJ1-2	ATSDSRFRNGYT
-	TRBV7-2	TRBJ2-5	ASRLGGRQETQY
few	TRBV2	TRBJ1-3	ASNEQGVSGNTIY
-	TRBV6-6	TRBJ2-2	ASSSGGGRGTGELF
-	TRBV5-1	TRBJ1-2	ASGREGNYGYT
-	TRBV5-4	TRBJ2-6	ASSLEGQGISGANVLT
-	TRBV7-2	TRBJ2-3	ASSFGGTDTQY
-	TRBV2	TRBJ2-3	ASSNRDRVADTQY
-	TRBV5-1	TRBJ1-1	ASSLGGGGFSMNTEAF
-	TRBV18	TRBJ2-1	ASSPVGGQGGNEQF
-	TRBV6-5	TRBJ1-1	ASSTQQMNTEAF
-	TRBV9	TRBJ2-1	ASSIAGGRYNEQF
-	TRBV7-2	TRBJ1-2	ASSLAGFGGERNYGYT
-	TRBV5-1	TRBJ1-5	ASSSDGQGPQPQH
-	TRBV18	TRBJ1-1	ASSPGTGGTEAF
-	TRBV15	TRBJ2-1	ATSRGTGQEF
-	TRBV9	TRBJ2-1	ASSVVAATYNEQF
-	TRBV4-1	TRBJ2-2	ASTVGQINTGELF
-	TRBV4-1	TRBJ1-2	ASSQTGGNYGYT
-	TRBV5-1	TRBJ1-4	ASSLGTDNEKLF
-	TRBV12-3/TRBV12-4	TRBJ1-1	ASSLDSEAF
-	TRBV19	TRBJ1-2	ASSRSEERGYT
once	TRBV18	TRBJ2-5	ASSPGERGYQETQY
few	TRBV9	TRBJ2-1	ASSEAGGYNEQF
-	TRBV28	TRBJ1-3	ASRPRDLVSGNTIY
-	TRBV5-6	TRBJ1-3	ASSFYTTQVSGNTIY
-	TRBV30	TRBJ2-3	AWSTSGGAPDTQY
-	TRBV15	TRBJ1-1	ATSLGAFYTEAF
-	TRBV18	TRBJ2-7	ASSRGLAGGSSYEQY
-	TRBV12-3/TRBV12-4	TRBJ1-6	ASSKPTGPLH